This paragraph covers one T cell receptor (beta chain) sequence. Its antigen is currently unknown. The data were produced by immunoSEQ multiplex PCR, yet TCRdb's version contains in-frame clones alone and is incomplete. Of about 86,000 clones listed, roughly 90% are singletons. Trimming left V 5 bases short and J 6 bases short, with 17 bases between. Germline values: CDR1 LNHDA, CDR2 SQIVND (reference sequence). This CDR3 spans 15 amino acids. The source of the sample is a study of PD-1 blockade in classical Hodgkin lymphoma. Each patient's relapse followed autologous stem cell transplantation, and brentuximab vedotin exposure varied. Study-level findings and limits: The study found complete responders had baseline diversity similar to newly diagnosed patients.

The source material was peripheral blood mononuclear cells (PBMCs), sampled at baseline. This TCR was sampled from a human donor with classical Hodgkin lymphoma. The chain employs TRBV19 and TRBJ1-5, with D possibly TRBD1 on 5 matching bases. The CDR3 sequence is CASSRRGAEGQPQHF. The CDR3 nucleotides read TGTGCCAGTAGTCGCCGGGGCGCCGAGGGTCAGCCCCAGCATTTT.